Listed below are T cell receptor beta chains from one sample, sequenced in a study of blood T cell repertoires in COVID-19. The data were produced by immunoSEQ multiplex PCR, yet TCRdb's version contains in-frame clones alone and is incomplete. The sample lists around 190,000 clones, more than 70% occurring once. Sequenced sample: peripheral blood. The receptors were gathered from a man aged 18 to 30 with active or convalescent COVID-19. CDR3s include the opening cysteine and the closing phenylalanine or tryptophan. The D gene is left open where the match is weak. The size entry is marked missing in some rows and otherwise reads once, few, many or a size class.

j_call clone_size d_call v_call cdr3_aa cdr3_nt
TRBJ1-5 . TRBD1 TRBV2 CASRGDRAGQPQHF TGTGCCAGCAGGGGGGACAGGGCAGGCCAGCCCCAGCATTTT
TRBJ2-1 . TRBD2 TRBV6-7 CASSCGTSGGSSYNEQFF TGTGCCAGCAGTTGCGGGACTAGCGGGGGGAGCTCCTACAATGAGCAGTTCTTC
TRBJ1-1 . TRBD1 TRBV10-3 CAISQDRGGTEAFF TGTGCCATCAGCCAGGACAGGGGGGGAACTGAAGCTTTCTTT
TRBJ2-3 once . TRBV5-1 CASSSARTGMIDTQYF TGCGCCAGCAGCTCCGCGAGGACCGGGATGATTGATACGCAGTATTTT
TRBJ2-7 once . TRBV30 CAWSAETASYEQYF TGTGCCTGGAGTGCCGAGACAGCCTCCTACGAGCAGTACTTC
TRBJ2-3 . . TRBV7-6 CASSLAVASEGDTQYF TGTGCCAGCAGCTTAGCGGTGGCTAGCGAGGGAGATACGCAGTATTTT
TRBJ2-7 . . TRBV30 CAWSLGGEQYF TGTGCCTGGAGTTTAGGAGGCGAGCAGTACTTC
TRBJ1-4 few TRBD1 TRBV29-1 CSVGGQGSNEKLFF TGCAGCGTTGGGGGACAGGGGAGTAATGAAAAACTGTTTTTT
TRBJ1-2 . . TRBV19 CASSISPQTYGYTF TGTGCCAGTAGTATAAGTCCCCAAACATATGGCTACACCTTC
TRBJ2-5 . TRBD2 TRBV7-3 CASSFGGKETQYF TGTGCCAGCAGCTTCGGGGGGAAAGAGACCCAGTACTTC
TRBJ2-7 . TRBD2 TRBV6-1 CASSEPSGGYEQYF TGTGCCAGCAGTGAACCGAGCGGGGGCTACGAGCAGTACTTC
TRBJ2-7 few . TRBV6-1 CASSEGYRDEQYF TGTGCCAGCAGTGAAGGGTACAGGGACGAGCAGTACTTC
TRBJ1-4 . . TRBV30 CAWSTRTVATNEKLFF TGTGCCTGGAGTACGCGGACAGTTGCAACTAATGAAAAACTGTTTTTT
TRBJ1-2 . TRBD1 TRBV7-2 CASSSSPGQPRSYTF TGTGCCAGCAGCTCGTCGCCGGGACAGCCACGGAGCTACACCTTC